This TCR beta chain was recorded in a study of T cells in Graves' hyperthyroidism and ophthalmopathy. V gave up 4 bases and J gave up 2 bases, with 15 bases separating them. The CDR3 totals 15 residues. Germline V lookup: CDR1 SGHRS, CDR2 YFSETQ. There are a few counts of this clonotype. Amplified regions were TCR beta CDR3 sequences from RNA transcripts. The TCR CDR3 was amplified in a first-round RT-PCR using the HTBI primer set. A single record per CDR3 protein comes from TCRdb applying MiXCR to the multiplex PCR reads. The data hold approximately 480,000 distinct CDR3 sequences, with under 25% observed a single time.

The J gene is TRBJ1-1, the V gene TRBV5-1; D possibly corresponds to TRBD1 (5 bases). The source of this sequence is a man between 18 and 29 years old with Graves' hyperthyroidism. The sequenced material came from blood. The DNA for the CDR3 is TGCGCCAGCAGCGACCTAGGGCAGGGTAACACTGAAGCTTTCTTT. Its translation is CASSDLGQGNTEAFF.